This T cell receptor (beta chain) was profiled in a study of blood T cell repertoires in COVID-19. The CDR3 has 15 amino acids. CDR1 and CDR2 (germline): MDHEN, SYDVKM. The V and J ends lost 7 bases and 9 bases, in that order; junction bases with no gene match: 10. Repertoires were generated with immunoSEQ multiplex PCR, while TCRdb's copy carries only in-frame clones and drops some. The profile shows fewer than 450,000 clones, roughly 91% of them singletons. Input material: PBMCs or T cells enriched from blood (not recorded which). The chain is built from TRBV28 and TRBJ1-6; the match to TRBD1 covers 9 bases. The receptor was isolated from a man between 18 and 35 years old who had recovered from COVID-19. This CDR3 reads CASNYRDRELSPLHF. The CDR3 DNA is TGTGCCAGCAACTACCGGGACAGGGAACTTTCACCCCTCCACTTT. Filled out from reference TRBV28 and TRBJ1-6, the complete variable domain reads DVKVTQSSRYLVKRTGEKVFLECVQDMDHENMFWYRQDPGLGLRLIYFSYDVKMKEKGDIPEGYSVSREKKERFSLILESASTNQTSMYLCASNYRDRELSPLHFGNGTRLTVT.